This T cell receptor (beta chain) was recorded in a study of patients and donors after allogeneic stem cell transplantation. At least ten counts were recorded for this clonotype. TCRdb used MiXCR to reprocess the RT-PCR reads, holding one entry per CDR3 protein. The repertoire consists of 200,000 to 250,000 distinct CDR3 sequences, with roughly an eighth occurring once and the leading ten covering around a tenth. The V and J ends lost 1 base and 5 bases respectively, with 5 bases between them. Germline assignment: CDR1 SNHLY and CDR2 FYNNEI. CDR3 length: 13 residues. This sequence joins TRBV2 and TRBJ2-2, with D unclear. The sample taken for sequencing was blood, either unsorted or a sorted T cell fraction (not recorded which). The TCR was taken from a human donor who was either an allogeneic HSCT recipient or a stem cell or donor lymphocyte infusion donor (not recorded which). It is not recorded whose cells these are; they may come from a transplant donor. CDR3 bases: TGTGCCAGCAGTGAAGTCGTTACCGGGGAGCTGTTTTTT. Translation: CASSEVVTGELFF. The complete variable domain, with remaining parts taken from reference TRBV2 and TRBJ2-2, reads EPEVTQTPSHQVTQMGQEVILRCVPISNHLYFYWYRQILGQKVEFLVSFYNNEISEKSEIFDDQFSVERPDGSNFTLKIRSTKLEDSAMYFCASSEVVTGELFFGEGSRLTVL.